Detailed here is one TCR beta chain. The antigen this receptor binds is unknown. The sample holds no much larger clone one base away, and base qualities are not on file. The goal of deep resolution MiSeq sequencing was a depth between 1 in 1 million and 1 in 200,000 T cells, and coverage averaged 10x per clonotype. TCR beta libraries were generated with the immunoSEQ hsTCRB Kit. From the authors' description of their analysis: Data were analyzed with ImmunoSEQ Data Assistant and ImmunoSEQ Analyzer, with V, D and J genes assigned per IMGT definitions. Clonality was computed as one minus normalized Shannon entropy of productive rearrangement frequencies, ranging from 0 to 1. Only overrepresented clonotypes making up at least 0.05% of each patient's repertoire were included in the public clonotype analysis. Repertoires from approximately 13 age-matched healthy donors in immuneACCESS were used as clonality controls. Drawn from immuneACCESS, this table holds only the in-frame rearrangements with V and J called that TCRdb kept. Clones are partly lost; checked studies trace under half to an unresolved V gene and leave the rest unexplained. D and trimming come from the DNA, and the V and J calls and clone size come from that table. For this sample there are approximately 300,000 clones; roughly 80% appear just once. Jointly, the top ten make up 5% to 7% of the sample.

The germline V gene sets CDR1 to MNHEY and CDR2 to SVGAGI. V loses 0 bases of germline sequence and J loses 3 bases, and the interval between the two ends is 8 bases. Counted from cysteine to phenylalanine, this CDR3 has 14 amino acids. The retained sequence is limited to the CDR3, 42 bases, with the frame set at the first base. This record belongs to a study of cytotoxic CD8 clonotypes in ibrutinib-treated CLL (dated by TCRdb to the early 2020s). Context from the whole study: The cohort had about a dozen relapsed/refractory and more than 14 treatment-naive patients; 17 were IGHV unmutated. Partial responses were observed in about 24 patients and complete responses in 2; after a median follow-up of around 68 months, remission was maintained in about 15 patients and progression was observed in about twelve. Samples at response were collected after a median of roughly twelve months of treatment, with a range of about 6 to 40 months. On average, each sample yielded hundreds of thousands of productive templates and tens of thousands of productive rearrangements. Longitudinal samples were available for about 30% of the 86 trial participants. Cryopreserved peripheral blood mononuclear cells were obtained prior to treatment, at the time of response, and at either disease progression or sustained remission. Broader findings and caveats from the paper: At ibrutinib response clonality went up, during sustained remission it held steady, and at progression it dropped back toward baseline. Public clonotypes were rare and either contracted or stayed stable during treatment, and the rise in clonality at ibrutinib response reflected the expansion of private clonotypes. Baseline clonality exceeded that of age-matched healthy donors and correlated strongly with circulating CD8+ T-cell counts. Sampling times were not matched between sustained-remission and progressing patients, and lymph node repertoires were not studied.

For TCR beta library preparation, about 2 micrograms of genomic DNA was extracted from cryopreserved PBMCs. Longitudinal blood samples from CLL patients on ibrutinib monotherapy were analyzed using high-throughput TCR beta sequencing. The patients took part in an open-label, single-center phase 2 trial of ibrutinib monotherapy. The V gene is TRBV6-5 and the J gene is TRBJ2-5; the D gene assignment is ambiguous. The source was PBMCs, collected before ibrutinib treatment. The sequence was obtained from a human donor with chronic lymphocytic leukemia. Read as DNA, the sequence is TGTGCCAGCAGTTACTCGTACAGCAAAGAGACCCAGTACTTC. Translated, this gives CASSYSYSKETQYF.